These 6 T cell receptor beta chains share one sample of origin, sequenced in a study of cytomegalovirus exposure and HLA in healthy donors. Primers for the PCR totalled 60 Vbeta and 13 Jbeta. Only in-frame clones appear in the TCRdb table, and some are missing; sequencing was by immunoSEQ multiplex PCR. This table has over 150,000 clones, approximately 77% appearing once. Specimen: PBMCs. The receptors come from a male donor in good health and CMV-seropositive.

The chain links TRBV5-1 to TRBJ2-5, with 11 bases identical to TRBD1. Trimming cost V 0 bases and J 9 bases; bases outside gene matches: 4. The CDR3 length is 14 residues. Germline V CDR1 and CDR2: SGHRS, YFSETQ. The CDR3 DNA reads as TGCGCCAGCAGCTTGGAGGGACAGGGGGAGGCCCAGTACTTC. It translates to CASSLEGQGEAQYF.

This clone was counted a few times. This chain connects TRBV6-6 to TRBJ2-4; perhaps TRBD1 as D (5 bases). The germline V gene has CDR1 MNHNY and CDR2 SVGAGI (reference sequence). The ends were cut back, 0 bases at V and 4 bases at J, with 10 bases in the middle. The CDR3 extends over 15 amino acids. The CDR3 bases are TGTGCCAGCAGTTACTCCCTTGGGGCTAAAAACATTCAGTACTTC. Its translation is CASSYSLGAKNIQYF.

The chain recombines TRBV30 with TRBJ1-2; no definite D call. CDR1 and CDR2 (germline): GTSNPN, SVGIG (reference sequence). The ends were cut back, 4 bases at V and 2 bases at J, with 11 bases in the middle. This CDR3 region has 13 residues. CDR3 residues: CAWTLTDNYGYTF. CDR3 nucleotide sequence: TGTGCCTGGACCCTCACAGACAACTATGGCTACACCTTC. The entire variable domain, with the rest obtained from reference TRBV30 and TRBJ1-2, is as follows: SQTIHQWPATLVQPVGSPLSLECTVEGTSNPNLYWYRQAAGRGLQLLFYSVGIGQISSEVPQNLSASRPQDRQFILSSKKLLLSDSGFYLCAWTLTDNYGYTFGSGTRLTVV.

CDR3 protein: CASSEGTGGYYGYTF. CDR3 nucleotides: TGTGCCAGCAGTGAAGGGACAGGGGGCTACTATGGCTACACCTTC. The chain carries TRBV6-1 and TRBJ1-2; 11 bases align to TRBD1. Trimming at V came to 1 base and at J to 3 bases, leaving 1 base not matched to a gene. The CDR3 sequence is 15 residues long. Germline assignment: CDR1 MNHNS and CDR2 SASEGT.

V usage is TRBV4-1 and J usage is TRBJ1-1; no reliable D call. The V end lost 4 bases, the J end lost 5 bases, and 5 bases lay between the germline ends. Germline V gene data show CDR1 as MGHRA and CDR2 as YSYEKL. This CDR3 is 11 amino acids long. The CDR3 is CASSLYTEAFF. The CDR3 region has the DNA TGCGCCAGCAGCCTTTATACTGAAGCTTTCTTT.

The chain links TRBV5-1 to TRBJ1-1, with 10 bases identical to TRBD1. The CDR3 length is 18 residues. CDR1 and CDR2 from the germline V gene are SGHRS and YFSETQ. J was trimmed by 1 base and V by 1 base; bases with no gene match: 10. The CDR3 DNA follows: TGCGCCAGCAGCTTGCGACCCCCAGGGGACAGGGGGAACACTGAAGCTTTCTTT. Protein product: CASSLRPPGDRGNTEAFF.